The text below deals with one TCR beta chain. This clone's antigen is unknown. Base qualities were left out, and no much larger clone turns up one base away. Taken with the paper, the label for time point translates to: baseline before first vaccination. Interpreted using the paper, the treatment or condition label stands for: meningococcal conjugate vaccine given as trial control. The vaccinee samples were drawn from two UK trials, COV001 and COV002, one of which was a single-blind randomized controlled phase 2/3 trial testing AZD1222 (ChAdOx1 nCoV-19) in healthy adults. For TCRbeta chain sequencing, PBMC samples from trial participants were taken at day 0 and at day 28 after the second dose. The data are from a study of T cell responses to AZD1222 COVID-19 vaccine (dated by TCRdb to about 2021). General notes on the study: TCR sequencing was performed for about 240 trial participants, of whom about 210 were given two doses of AZD1222 and some 26 were given two doses of MenACWY control vaccine. Trial participants were enrolled by age into subgroups of 18-55, 56-69 and 70-plus years, and around 150, 29 and 61 TCR-sequenced participants, respectively, were included in these subgroups. The investigation overall reported the following: Spike-specific TCR breadth and depth rose significantly after two AZD1222 doses compared with day 0 and with MenACWY recipients. The whole spike protein was spanned by vaccine-associated CD4 TCRs, and dominant responses were seen in regions 160-218 and 743-854. Participants were mostly white British and included more females than males, and it was suggested by the authors that clonal diversity may have been underestimated. Epitopes outside the regions mutated in the B.1.351 and B.1.1.7 variants were reportedly recognized by nearly half of the unique spike-specific TCRs. Because no day 14 peak-response samples were available, the repertoires could be characterized only after the peak T cell response. Conclusions about previously exposed vaccinees are limited, since just 6 or 7 AZD1222 recipients were seropositive for SARS-CoV-2 at baseline. In the small 56-69-year group, the increase in depth fell short of significance, most likely because of low power.

The CDR3 regions of human TCRbeta chains were analyzed by immunosequencing. The authors' analysis ran thus. Repertoire TCRs were checked for matches against a reference library of SARS-CoV-2-specific TCRs that had been generated using the MIRA antigen-specificity platform. Breadth was defined as the fraction of unique TCRs that were SARS-CoV-2-associated, and depth was defined as the fraction of total T cells that were SARS-CoV-2-associated. Using the MIRA data, each spike-specific TCR was mapped to the spike region that the TCR reacts to and placed in a CD4 or CD8 class. Log10-transformed breadth and depth values were compared by one-way ANOVA with Sidak's multiple comparisons tests. TCRdb holds this immuneACCESS table with in-frame rearrangements only. Some clones are missing; in checked studies, unresolved V genes explain under half, and the rest has no known cause. Clone size and V and J calls were adopted from that table, with D and trimming inferred from the DNA. For this sample the table gives about 100,000 clones, of which about 87% were detected only once. The top ten clonotypes cover 4% to 4.5% of the sample.

CDR1 is given as LNHDA and CDR2 as SQIVND, both from the germline V gene (reference sequence). The CDR3 covers 17 residues, taking in both the cysteine and the phenylalanine. The retained sequence is limited to the CDR3, 51 bases, with the frame set at the first base. Ends trimmed: V by 3 bases, J by 13 bases; bases unmatched to a gene: 19. The clonotype comes from an adult in good health. Material: peripheral blood, obtained on day 0 of MenACWY control vaccination. The rearranged segments are TRBV19 and TRBJ2-1; 9 central bases correspond to TRBD2. The CDR3 has the sequence CASSIYPTGTSNLRQFF. The nucleotides are TGTGCCAGTAGTATCTATCCGACCGGGACTAGCAACCTACGACAGTTCTTC.